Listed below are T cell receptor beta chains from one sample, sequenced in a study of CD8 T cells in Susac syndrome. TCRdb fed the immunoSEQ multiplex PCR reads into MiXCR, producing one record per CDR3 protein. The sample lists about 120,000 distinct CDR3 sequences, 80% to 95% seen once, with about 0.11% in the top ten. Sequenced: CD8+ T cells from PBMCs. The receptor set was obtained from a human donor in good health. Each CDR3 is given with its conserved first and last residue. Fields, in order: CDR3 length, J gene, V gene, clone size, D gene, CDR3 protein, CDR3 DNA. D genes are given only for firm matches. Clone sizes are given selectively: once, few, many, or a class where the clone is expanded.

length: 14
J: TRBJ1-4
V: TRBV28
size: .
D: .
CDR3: CASSPTSTNEKLFF
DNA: TGTGCCAGCAGCCCGACTTCAACTAATGAAAAACTGTTTTTT

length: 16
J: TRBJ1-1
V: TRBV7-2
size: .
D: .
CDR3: CASSLGSTVGIGTAFF
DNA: TGTGCCAGCAGCTTAGGATCGACCGTGGGAATCGGTACGGCTTTCTTT

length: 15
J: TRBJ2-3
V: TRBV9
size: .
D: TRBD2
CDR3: CASSVNGGSADTQYF
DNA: TGTGCCAGCAGCGTCAACGGGGGGAGTGCAGATACGCAGTATTTT

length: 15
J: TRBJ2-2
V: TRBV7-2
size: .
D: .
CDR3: CASNSDAARTGELFF
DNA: TGTGCCAGCAATTCCGACGCAGCGAGGACCGGGGAGCTGTTTTTT

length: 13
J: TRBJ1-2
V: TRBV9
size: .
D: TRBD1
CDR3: CASSPDRDYGYTF
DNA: TGTGCCAGCAGCCCCGACAGGGACTATGGCTACACCTTC

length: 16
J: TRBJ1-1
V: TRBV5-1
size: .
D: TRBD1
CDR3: CASSSGTGTGDTEAFF
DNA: TGCGCCAGCAGCTCCGGGACAGGGACCGGGGACACTGAAGCTTTCTTT

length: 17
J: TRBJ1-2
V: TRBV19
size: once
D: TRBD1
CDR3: CASRSISSGQGADGYTF
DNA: TGTGCCAGTAGATCGATTAGTAGTGGACAGGGGGCTGATGGCTACACCTTC

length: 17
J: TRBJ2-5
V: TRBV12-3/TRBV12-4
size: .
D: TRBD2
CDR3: CASSFYMASGREETQYF
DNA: TGTGCCAGCAGTTTTTATATGGCTAGCGGGAGGGAAGAGACCCAGTACTTC

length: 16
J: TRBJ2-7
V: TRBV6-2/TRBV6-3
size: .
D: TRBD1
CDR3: CASSYLGQGAKYEQYF
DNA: TGTGCCAGCAGTTACTTGGGACAGGGGGCTAAGTACGAGCAGTACTTC

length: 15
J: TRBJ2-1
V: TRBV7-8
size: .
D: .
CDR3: CASSLAFTGNNEQFF
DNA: TGTGCCAGCAGCTTAGCGTTTACAGGGAACAATGAGCAGTTCTTC

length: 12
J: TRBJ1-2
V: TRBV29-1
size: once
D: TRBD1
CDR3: CSSRTGGNGYTF
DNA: TGCTCCTCAAGGACAGGGGGCAATGGCTACACCTTC

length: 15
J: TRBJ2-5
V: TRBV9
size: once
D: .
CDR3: CASSPAGTARETQYF
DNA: TGTGCCAGCAGCCCCGCGGGGACCGCGAGAGAGACCCAGTACTTC

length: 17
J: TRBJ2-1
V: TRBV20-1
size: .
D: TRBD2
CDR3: CSARDREGASSYNEQFF
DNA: TGCAGTGCTAGAGATCGGGAGGGAGCAAGCTCCTACAATGAGCAGTTCTTC

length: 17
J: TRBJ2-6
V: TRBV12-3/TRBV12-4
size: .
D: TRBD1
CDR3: CASRWTGGGGLANVLTF
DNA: TGTGCCAGCAGGTGGACAGGGGGCGGCGGTTTGGCCAACGTCCTGACTTTC

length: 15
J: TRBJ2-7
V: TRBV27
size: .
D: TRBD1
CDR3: CASSLGTGARYEQYF
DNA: TGTGCCAGCAGTTTAGGGACAGGGGCTCGCTACGAGCAGTACTTC

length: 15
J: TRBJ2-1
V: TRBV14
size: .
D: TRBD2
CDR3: CASSPLAGQYNEQFF
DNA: TGTGCCAGCAGCCCACTAGCGGGGCAATACAATGAGCAGTTCTTC

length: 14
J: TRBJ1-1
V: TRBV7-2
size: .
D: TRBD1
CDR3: CASSSTGGAFSAFF
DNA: TGTGCCAGCAGCTCCACAGGGGGCGCATTCTCAGCTTTCTTT

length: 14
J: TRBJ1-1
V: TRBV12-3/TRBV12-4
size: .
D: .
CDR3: CASSFGLSKTGVFF
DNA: TGTGCCAGCAGTTTTGGCCTTTCGAAGACGGGGGTTTTCTTT

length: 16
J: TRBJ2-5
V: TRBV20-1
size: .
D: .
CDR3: CSARVQQILYQETQYF
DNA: TGCAGTGCTAGAGTTCAGCAGATATTGTACCAAGAGACCCAGTACTTC

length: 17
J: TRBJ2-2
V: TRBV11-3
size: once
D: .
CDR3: CASSWGHWGSIGGELFF
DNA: TGTGCCAGCAGCTGGGGACACTGGGGCAGTATTGGCGGGGAGCTGTTTTTT